The clone carrying this TCR beta chain showed up many times. Its antigen is not identified. Using its own MiXCR run on the reads, TCRdb lists one record per CDR3 protein. Among about 920,000 distinct CDR3 sequences listed, roughly 30% were seen once. The CDR3 has 13 residues. Germline CDR1 is SGHNT and CDR2 is YYREEE (reference sequence). Trimming left V 1 base short and J 2 bases short, with 7 bases between. This record comes from a study of T cell repertoires in cytomegalovirus infection. The chain uses TRBV5-4 and TRBJ2-7; maybe TRBD2 (5 bases). The starting material was cultured CD8+ T cells from PBMCs, obtained from culture after CMV antigen stimulation. The TCR originated in a human donor in good health (CMV status not recorded). Some clones in this sample may be carry-over from other donors' samples. CDR3 region: CASSLRGTYEQYF. Written as DNA, the CDR3 is TGTGCCAGCAGCTTGCGGGGAACCTACGAGCAGTACTTC.